The 21 T cell receptor beta chains presented below share a single source sample, sequenced in a study of blood T cell repertoires in COVID-19. Profiled with immunoSEQ multiplex PCR; TCRdb holds only in-frame clones, not every one. Among 440,000 or so clones listed, approximately 90% were seen once. What was sequenced was peripheral blood. All receptors derive from a woman aged 40-49 years with COVID-19, enrolled during active disease.

The chain links TRBV7-9 to TRBJ2-7, with TRBD1 matching over 9 bases. Trimming at V came to 1 base and at J to 7 bases, leaving 5 bases not matched to a gene. Germline V gene sequence: CDR1 SEHNR, CDR2 FQNEAQ (reference sequence). This CDR3 spans 14 amino acids. The CDR3 loop is CASSLEGQGGEQYF. CDR3 nucleotides: TGTGCCAGCAGCTTAGAGGGACAGGGTGGTGAGCAGTACTTC.

V and J are TRBV9 and TRBJ1-2; D gene ambiguous. The CDR3 length is 15 residues. Germline V lookup: CDR1 SGDLS, CDR2 YYNGEE. V was cut by 0 bases and J by 3 bases, with 12 bases left in between. CDR3 DNA sequence: TGTGCCAGCAGCGTAGGGTCTGAGGGCTACTATGGCTACACCTTC. Protein sequence: CASSVGSEGYYGYTF. The whole variable domain, remainder taken from reference TRBV9 and TRBJ1-2, is DSGVTQTPKHLITATGQRVTLRCSPRSGDLSVYWYQQSLDQGLQFLIQYYNGEERAKGNILERFSAQQFPDLHSELNLSSLELGDSALYFCASSVGSEGYYGYTFGSGTRLTVV.

This clone was observed a few times. This chain connects TRBV7-9 to TRBJ1-1; the D is unclear. Trimming left V 0 bases short and J 11 bases short, with 13 bases between. This CDR3 is built from 13 residues. Germline CDR1 reads SEHNR; CDR2 reads FQNEAQ (reference sequence). This chain's CDR3 is CASSLAPVSSAFF. The CDR3 nucleotides are TGTGCCAGCAGCTTAGCCCCTGTTTCGTCGGCTTTCTTT.

The chain is built from TRBV19 and TRBJ2-1; 10 bases match TRBD2. The CDR3 has 15 residues. The germline V gene encodes CDR1 LNHDA and CDR2 SQIVND (reference sequence). The V and J ends lost 5 bases and 9 bases, in that order; junction bases with no gene match: 10. The CDR3 sequence is CASSYPTSGNGEQFF. CDR3 coding DNA: TGTGCCAGTAGTTATCCTACTAGCGGGAATGGTGAGCAGTTCTTC.

The chain combines TRBV28 with TRBJ1-1; 7 nucleotides agree with TRBD1. V lost 5 bases, J lost 1 base, and 7 bases stayed unmatched. Germline assignment: CDR1 MDHEN and CDR2 SYDVKM. The CDR3 runs 15 residues. In nucleotides, the CDR3 is TGTGCCAGCAGTGCTCCCGGGACAGCGAACACTGAAGCTTTCTTT. As protein: CASSAPGTANTEAFF.

V is TRBV14 and J is TRBJ2-7; D is perhaps TRBD1 (6 bases). Trimming removed 2 bases from V and 7 bases from J, with 21 bases in between. The CDR3 runs to 16 residues. The germline CDR1 and CDR2 sequences are SGHDN and FVKESK. CDR3 sequence: CASSQPTGSIPWEQYF. The CDR3 DNA reads as TGTGCCAGCAGCCAACCCACAGGGTCGATCCCCTGGGAGCAGTACTTC.

The V call is TRBV29-1, the J call TRBJ2-7; the match to TRBD2 covers 12 bases. Germline V gives CDR1 SQVTM, CDR2 ANQGSEA. The ends lost 4 bases at V and 4 bases at J; junction bases unmatched: 2. The CDR3 has 13 amino acids. The CDR3 DNA sequence: TGCAGCGTTGTGACTAGCGGGAGTTACGAGCAGTACTTC. Residues: CSVVTSGSYEQYF.

The chain joins TRBV6-5 to TRBJ1-4; D ambiguous. V lost 0 bases and J 4 bases, leaving 6 bases between the germline ends. Germline CDR1 MNHEY, CDR2 SVGAGI. This CDR3 has 14 residues. CDR3 coding DNA: TGTGCCAGCAGTTACTCGAGACTTAATGAAAAACTGTTTTTT. This translates into CASSYSRLNEKLFF.

The rearrangement links TRBV7-2 to TRBJ2-2; the match to TRBD2 covers 12 bases. Per germline, CDR1 SGHTA and CDR2 FQGNSA. The CDR3 has 17 amino acids. The V segment lost 0 bases and the J segment 6 bases; nucleotides outside the gene matches: 5. CDR3 nucleotides: TGTGCCAGCAGCTTAGCGGTCGCTAGCGGGGGGGCCGGGGAGCTGTTTTTT. Encoded protein: CASSLAVASGGAGELFF.

This chain uses TRBV27 with TRBJ1-1; possible D gene TRBD1, 6 bases. CDR3 length: 14 residues. Per the germline V gene, CDR1 is MNHEY and CDR2 is SMNVEV (reference sequence). V was clipped by 8 bases and J by 5 bases, with 18 bases between them. This CDR3 reads CASGYRVSRTEAFF. Written as DNA, the CDR3 is TGTGCCAGCGGTTACAGGGTCTCCAGGACTGAAGCTTTCTTT.

This clone appeared a single time. V and J are TRBV27 and TRBJ1-2, with 10 bases lining up with TRBD1. V trimming: 8 bases; J trimming: 0 bases; junction bases outside the gene matches: 6. The CDR3 has 15 amino acids. CDR1 and CDR2 from the germline V gene are MNHEY and SMNVEV (reference sequence). The CDR3 sequence: CASRGQGGANYGYTF. The CDR3 nucleotides read TGTGCCAGCCGAGGACAGGGGGGAGCTAACTATGGCTACACCTTC.

V is TRBV30 and J is TRBJ1-1; tentative D call: TRBD1 (5 bases). V lost 1 base to trimming and J lost 2 bases, with 17 bases between them. The CDR3 covers 16 residues. Germline V gives CDR1 GTSNPN, CDR2 SVGIG (reference sequence). CDR3 in DNA: TGTGCCTGGAGTGGAGGCCTTTGGGGCGCCAACACTGAAGCTTTCTTT. Its translation: CAWSGGLWGANTEAFF.

The chain is built from TRBV6-5 and TRBJ1-1; possibly TRBD1 for D (5 bases). The CDR3 consists of 15 residues. The ends were cut back, 0 bases at V and 5 bases at J, with 13 bases in the middle. Per the germline V gene, CDR1 is MNHEY and CDR2 is SVGAGI. CDR3 bases: TGTGCCAGCAGTTACTCGACGGGGGGAGTTACTGAAGCTTTCTTT. Translation: CASSYSTGGVTEAFF.

CDR3 in amino acids: CASSSTLGGLTEKLFF. The CDR3 coding sequence is TGTGCCAGCAGCTCTACCCTAGGAGGGCTGACGGAAAAACTGTTTTTT. The V gene is TRBV5-6, the J gene TRBJ1-4; D is uncertain. V lost 3 bases, J lost 8 bases, and 20 bases lay in between. Germline assignment: CDR1 SGHDT and CDR2 YYEEEE. This CDR3 has 16 amino acids.

V and J are TRBV24-1 and TRBJ2-3; TRBD1 aligns across 7 bases. V trimming: 3 bases; J trimming: 1 base; junction bases outside the gene matches: 6. This CDR3 region has 16 residues. CDR1 KGHDR and CDR2 SFDVKD come from the germline V gene. The CDR3 DNA reads TGTGCCACCAGTGATAGACCCGGGACAGGCACAGATACGCAGTATTTT. It is translated as CATSDRPGTGTDTQYF.

This chain links TRBV7-9 with TRBJ1-6; 7 bases are shared with TRBD1. The ends lost 6 bases at V and 8 bases at J; junction bases unmatched: 7. Germline assignment: CDR1 SEHNR and CDR2 FQNEAQ (reference sequence). The CDR3 has 14 residues. The CDR3 DNA reads TGTGCCAGCAGATCGACAGGGTCTTATTCACCCCTCCACTTT. This sequence encodes CASRSTGSYSPLHF. The full variable domain, its missing parts supplied by reference TRBV7-9 and TRBJ1-6, is DTGVSQNPRHKITKRGQNVTFRCDPISEHNRLYWYRQTLGQGPEFLTYFQNEAQLEKSRLLSDRFSAERPKGSFSTLEIQRTEQGDSAMYLCASRSTGSYSPLHFGNGTRLTVT.

The chain recombines TRBV7-9 with TRBJ1-2, with a tentative D call TRBD1 (6 bases). The V gene lost 1 base and the J gene lost 3 bases, with 18 bases spanning the gap. Per germline, CDR1 SEHNR and CDR2 FQNEAQ (reference sequence). CDR3 size: 17 residues. In nucleotides, the CDR3 is TGTGCCAGCAGCTTAGTTAGAACCGGGACAAGCCACTATGGCTACACCTTC. Amino acid sequence: CASSLVRTGTSHYGYTF. Variable domain in full (rest from reference TRBV7-9 and TRBJ1-2): DTGVSQNPRHKITKRGQNVTFRCDPISEHNRLYWYRQTLGQGPEFLTYFQNEAQLEKSRLLSDRFSAERPKGSFSTLEIQRTEQGDSAMYLCASSLVRTGTSHYGYTFGSGTRLTVV.

This clone was observed a handful of times. V usage is TRBV2 and J usage is TRBJ1-2; a possible D gene is TRBD1 (6 bases). The germline CDR1 and CDR2 sequences are SNHLY and FYNNEI. The ends were cut back, 6 bases at V and 4 bases at J, with 12 bases in the middle. The CDR3 sequence is 13 residues long. In nucleotides, the CDR3 is TGTGCCAGCAGGGAGACAGGCTCCTATGGCTACACCTTC. Its translation: CASRETGSYGYTF.

The chain couples TRBV7-9 to TRBJ1-1, with unresolved D. V gave up 4 bases and J gave up 3 bases, with 15 bases separating them. CDR1 and CDR2 from the germline V gene are SEHNR and FQNEAQ (reference sequence). This CDR3 is 15 amino acids long. The CDR3 sequence is CASSSRRGLHTEAFF. CDR3 in DNA: TGTGCCAGCAGCTCCCGGCGGGGTCTGCACACTGAAGCTTTCTTT.

The V call is TRBV7-3, the J call TRBJ2-7, with D tentatively TRBD2 (6 bases). From germline, CDR1 is SGHTA and CDR2 FQGTGA. Trimming left V 0 bases short and J 3 bases short, with 6 bases between. The CDR3 has 13 residues. CDR3 region: CASSLTGGYEQYF. CDR3 in DNA: TGTGCCAGCAGCTTAACCGGGGGCTACGAGCAGTACTTC.

This clone was recorded only once. The chain links TRBV10-3 to TRBJ2-1, with 9 bases lining up with TRBD2. The germline gives CDR1 ENHRY, CDR2 SYGVKD. The V and J ends lost 10 bases and 4 bases, in that order; junction bases with no gene match: 11. The CDR3 totals 15 residues. In DNA form, the CDR3 reads TGTGCCACTGCTGGTGCTAGCGGGGCTTACAATGAGCAGTTCTTC. It encodes CATAGASGAYNEQFF.